These 21 T cell receptor beta chains were sequenced from one sample in a study of T cell responses to AZD1222 COVID-19 vaccine. Measured with immunoSEQ multiplex PCR; TCRdb has only the in-frame clones, and not every one. Of 95,000 to 150,000 clones in the sample, roughly 93% are singletons; the top ten hold about 1.5%. Material: peripheral blood, obtained on day 0 of AZD1222 vaccination. All receptors come from an adult in good health.

The chain combines TRBV2 with TRBJ2-3; 13 bases align to TRBD2. Germline values: CDR1 SNHLY, CDR2 FYNNEI. V lost 6 bases to trimming and J lost 0 bases; unmatched junction nucleotides: 0. This CDR3 has 15 residues. Written as DNA, the CDR3 is TGTGCCAGCAGACTAGCGGGGGGGAGCACAGATACGCAGTATTTT. The encoded protein is CASRLAGGSTDTQYF.

The CDR3 protein is CASTVGLAGDTQYF. The CDR3 nucleotides are TGTGCCTCAACGGTGGGACTAGCGGGAGATACGCAGTATTTT. V gene TRBV30 combines with J gene TRBJ2-3; 12 nucleotides match TRBD2. Unmatched junction bases numbered 7, after V lost 7 bases and J lost 5 bases. This CDR3 has 14 residues. Per the germline V gene, CDR1 is GTSNPN and CDR2 is SVGIG (reference sequence).

V is TRBV14 and J is TRBJ2-2; D is undetermined. Germline V CDR1 and CDR2: SGHDN, FVKESK. CDR3 size: 14 residues. Trimming removed 2 bases at V and 2 bases at J, with 6 bases between. CDR3 in amino acids: CASSQLENTGELFF. Written as DNA, the CDR3 is TGTGCCAGCAGCCAACTCGAAAACACCGGGGAGCTGTTTTTT. The variable domain in full, with the rest retrieved from reference TRBV14 and TRBJ2-2, is EAGVTQFPSHSVIEKGQTVTLRCDPISGHDNLYWYRRVMGKEIKFLLHFVKESKQDESGMPNNRFLAERTGGTYSTLKVQPAELEDSGVYFCASSQLENTGELFFGEGSRLTVL.

The rearrangement links TRBV9 to TRBJ2-3; perhaps TRBD2 as D (5 bases). The V gene lost 3 bases and the J gene lost 8 bases, with 13 bases spanning the gap. From germline, CDR1 is SGDLS and CDR2 YYNGEE. This CDR3 has 13 residues. The CDR3 DNA reads as TGTGCCAGCAGCGATCTAGAGGGAAGTACGCAGTATTTT. It is translated as CASSDLEGSTQYF.

This sequence joins TRBV30 and TRBJ2-1; D call uncertain. The germline gives CDR1 GTSNPN, CDR2 SVGIG (reference sequence). V lost 4 bases, J lost 10 bases, and 11 bases lay in between. The CDR3 totals 11 residues. The CDR3 DNA sequence: TGTGCCTGGAAGGTTGGTTTGGAGCAGTTCTTC. As protein: CAWKVGLEQFF.

This clone was recorded only once. This chain uses TRBV7-2 with TRBJ2-5; D not resolved. Trimming left V 5 bases short and J 4 bases short, with 5 bases between. The CDR3 has 11 amino acids. The germline V gene has CDR1 SGHTA and CDR2 FQGNSA. CDR3 sequence (DNA): TGTGCCAGCAGCGGACGAGAGACCCAGTACTTC. Translated, it gives CASSGRETQYF.

The chain is built from TRBV30 and TRBJ1-5; D not resolved. V shed 0 bases and J shed 3 bases, with 6 bases lying between them. CDR3 length equals 13 residues. The germline CDR1 and CDR2 sequences are GTSNPN and SVGIG (reference sequence). The CDR3 here is CAWSVQYNQPQHF. CDR3 bases: TGTGCCTGGAGTGTACAGTACAATCAGCCCCAGCATTTT.

This clone has a single count. The chain joins TRBV3-1 (or the pseudogene TRBV3-2) to TRBJ2-7, with D uncertain. Germline values: CDR1 LGHDT, CDR2 YNNKEL (reference sequence). Trimming shortened V by 2 bases and J by 0 bases, and 8 bases separated the two germline ends. The CDR3 length is 14 residues. CDR3 nucleotide sequence: TGTGCCAGCAGCCAAACAAGTCTCTCCTACGAGCAGTACTTC. Its protein product is CASSQTSLSYEQYF.

This chain joins TRBV10-3 and TRBJ1-2; 8 bases fit TRBD1. V gave up 7 bases and J gave up 5 bases; unmatched junction bases: 15. Germline assignment: CDR1 ENHRY and CDR2 SYGVKD. This CDR3 is 16 amino acids long. CDR3 loop: CAITDGVTGGRYGYTF. In nucleotides, the CDR3 is TGTGCCATCACCGATGGGGTCACAGGGGGTCGATATGGCTACACCTTC.

The chain uses TRBV6-5 and TRBJ2-2; possibly TRBD1 or TRBD2 for D (5 bases each). This CDR3 has 14 residues. CDR1 MNHEY and CDR2 SVGAGI come from the germline V gene. V lost 6 bases and J lost 4, with 12 bases in between. The CDR3 reads CASRGRAPTGELFF. In DNA form, the CDR3 reads TGTGCCAGCAGGGGACGGGCCCCCACCGGGGAGCTGTTTTTT.

This chain uses TRBV11-3 with TRBJ2-1; D remains ambiguous. V was pared by 7 bases and J by 1 base, with 14 bases between. The CDR3 loop spans 15 amino acids. Germline V gene data show CDR1 as SGHNT and CDR2 as YENEEA. The CDR3 sequence is CASTQRLTSYNEQFF. In DNA, the CDR3 is TGTGCCAGCACCCAGAGGCTGACATCCTACAATGAGCAGTTCTTC.

The chain carries TRBV6-5 and TRBJ1-2; D might be TRBD1 (6 bases). CDR3 length equals 16 residues. Trimming removed 4 bases at V and 4 bases at J, with 19 bases between. Germline V gene data show CDR1 as MNHEY and CDR2 as SVGAGI. The CDR3 here is CASSLSPRQEFYGYTF. Written as DNA, the CDR3 is TGTGCCAGCAGTTTATCACCGCGACAGGAGTTCTATGGCTACACCTTC.

J is TRBJ2-3 and V is TRBV9; D not resolved. Between the trimmed V and J ends, which lost 0 bases and 2 bases, there was a span of 10 bases. The germline gives CDR1 SGDLS, CDR2 YYNGEE. CDR3 length: 15 amino acids. CDR3 nucleotide sequence: TGTGCCAGCAGCGTAGCTTTGGGCTCCACAGATACGCAGTATTTT. It specifies CASSVALGSTDTQYF. Supplemented by reference TRBV9 and TRBJ2-3, the full variable domain reads DSGVTQTPKHLITATGQRVTLRCSPRSGDLSVYWYQQSLDQGLQFLIQYYNGEERAKGNILERFSAQQFPDLHSELNLSSLELGDSALYFCASSVALGSTDTQYFGPGTRLTVL.

The chain couples TRBV5-1 to TRBJ2-7; D may be TRBD1 or TRBD2 (5 bases each). Trimming took off 6 bases at V and 0 bases at J, with 19 bases between the two ends. CDR1 SGHRS and CDR2 YFSETQ come from the germline V gene. This CDR3 spans 16 amino acids. The CDR3: CASNVMNSGSSYEQYF. CDR3 sequence (DNA): TGCGCCAGCAACGTCATGAATTCAGGGAGCTCCTACGAGCAGTACTTC.

The chain has TRBV12-2 and TRBJ1-2. TRBV12-2 is classified as a pseudogene. CDR3 size: 14 residues. CDR3 amino acids: CASRLRPANYGYTF. DNA of the CDR3: TGTGCAAGTCGCTTAAGGCCCGCTAACTATGGCTACACCTTC.

In nucleotides, the CDR3 is TGTGCCAGCAGCCAAGATTCCGGGACAGGGAACGAAAAACTGTTTTTT. Translation gives CASSQDSGTGNEKLFF. The genes are TRBV4-2 and TRBJ1-4; 9 bases line up with TRBD1. V was pared by 0 bases and J by 8 bases, with 7 bases of the junction left unmatched. Germline values: CDR1 LGHNA, CDR2 YNFKEQ. The CDR3 totals 16 residues.

The rearrangement joins TRBV6-5 to TRBJ2-1; D is unresolved. Germline values: CDR1 MNHEY, CDR2 SVGAGI. The CDR3 is 15 amino acids. Trimming pared 4 bases from V and 7 bases from J, leaving 17 bases between. The CDR3 here is CASSSAGEVRNEQFF. CDR3 nucleotides: TGTGCCAGCAGTTCCGCTGGGGAAGTGAGGAATGAGCAGTTCTTC.

The chain links TRBV9 to TRBJ1-3; D is perhaps TRBD1 (6 bases). V gave up 5 bases and J gave up 0 bases, with 12 bases separating them. This CDR3 has 15 residues. Per germline, CDR1 SGDLS and CDR2 YYNGEE. CDR3 sequence (DNA): TGTGCCAGCAGTTACAGGGTAACCTCTGGAAACACCATATATTTT. This translates into CASSYRVTSGNTIYF. Complete variable domain (other parts from reference TRBV9 and TRBJ1-3): DSGVTQTPKHLITATGQRVTLRCSPRSGDLSVYWYQQSLDQGLQFLIQYYNGEERAKGNILERFSAQQFPDLHSELNLSSLELGDSALYFCASSYRVTSGNTIYFGEGSWLTVV.

The J gene is TRBJ1-2, the V gene TRBV5-1; possibly TRBD1 for D (5 bases). With 1 base removed from V and 8 bases from J, the gap between germline ends came to 12 bases. This CDR3 has 13 amino acids. Germline-derived CDR1 and CDR2 are SGHRS and YFSETQ. This CDR3 is CASSLSGRNGYTF. For the CDR3, the DNA is TGCGCCAGCAGCTTGTCAGGGAGGAACGGCTACACCTTC.

The chain is built from TRBV11-1 and TRBJ2-7; D is undetermined. The CDR3 spans 13 residues. In germline, CDR1 is SGHAT, CDR2 FQDESV (reference sequence). Between the trimmed V and J ends, which lost 0 bases and 3 bases, there was a span of 6 bases. The CDR3 DNA is TGTGCCAGCAGCTTAGCGGGGATCTACGAGCAGTACTTC. Its translation is CASSLAGIYEQYF.

CDR3 in DNA: TGTGCCAGCAGCCTGGGTACGGCGGGGTCCTACAATGAGCAGTTCTTC. Encoded protein: CASSLGTAGSYNEQFF. The rearrangement joins TRBV7-2 to TRBJ2-1; possible D gene TRBD2, 6 bases. The CDR3 sequence is 16 residues long. Germline-derived CDR1 and CDR2 are SGHTA and FQGNSA. Trimming pared 5 bases from V and 1 base from J, leaving 15 bases between.